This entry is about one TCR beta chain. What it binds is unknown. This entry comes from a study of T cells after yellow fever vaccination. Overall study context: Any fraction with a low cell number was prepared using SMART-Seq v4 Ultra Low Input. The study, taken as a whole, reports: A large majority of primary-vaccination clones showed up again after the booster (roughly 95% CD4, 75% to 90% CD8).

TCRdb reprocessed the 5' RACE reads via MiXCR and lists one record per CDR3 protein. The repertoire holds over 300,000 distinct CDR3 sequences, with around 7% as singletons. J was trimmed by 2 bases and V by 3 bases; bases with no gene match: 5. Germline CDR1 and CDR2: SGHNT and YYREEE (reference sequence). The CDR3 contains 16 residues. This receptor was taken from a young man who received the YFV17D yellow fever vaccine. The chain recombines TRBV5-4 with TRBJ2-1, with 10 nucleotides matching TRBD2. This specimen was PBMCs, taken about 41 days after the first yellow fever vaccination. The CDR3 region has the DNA TGTGCCAGCAGCTCTAGCGGGGGAGGCGCCTACAATGAGCAGTTCTTC. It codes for CASSSSGGGAYNEQFF.